This TCR beta chain was profiled in a study of blood T cells in healthy people across ages. For this clonotype: Its target is not known.

Each donor's blood draw was 8.5 to 10 milliliters of peripheral blood. Samples each had at least 5 micrograms of total RNA extracted. The CDR3 runs to 16 residues. Per the germline V gene, CDR1 is SEHNR and CDR2 is FQNEAQ (reference sequence). After removal of 3 bases from V and 7 bases from J, the junction contained 3 bases not matched to a gene. With a J-beta primer mix and a sample-barcoded 5' primer, a second PCR ran about 7 to 12 cycles. TCRdb used MiXCR to reprocess the 5' RACE reads, holding one entry per CDR3 protein. The table has under 750,000 distinct CDR3 sequences, under 55% seen once. Study results and limitations: It was the long-lived donors that had more naive CD4+ cells and higher diversity than aged donors. Donor CMV infection status was unknown, possibly confounding age-related changes in expanded clonotypes.

The sample was blood. The chain recombines TRBV7-9 with TRBJ2-1; 16 bases fit TRBD2. This clonotype originated in an elderly man in good health. The CDR3 protein is CASSFGTSGRANEQFF. The CDR3 coding sequence is TGTGCCAGCAGCTTTGGGACTAGCGGGAGGGCTAATGAGCAGTTCTTC.